This entry describes one TCR beta chain. This sample is drawn from a study of blood T cell repertoires in COVID-19. The wider study: Donors in the United States, Italy and Spain gave samples during acute or convalescent COVID-19.

The Seattle site enrolled patients during active infection and followed them longitudinally. Methods used by the authors: Reference gene primer amplification gave nucleated cell count estimates. Sequencing was performed with immunoSEQ multiplex PCR; in TCRdb, only in-frame clones are kept and a portion is missing. That table gives V, J and clone size, and the DNA gave D and trimming. The repertoire consists of about 250,000 clones, with more than 75% occurring once and the leading ten covering 5.5% to 6%. The sample was peripheral blood. The source of this sequence is a woman aged 80 or older with COVID-19, enrolled during active disease.

CDR3 amino acids: CASSELSSTGHGQYF. The CDR3 DNA reads as TGTGCCAGCAGTGAATTAAGTTCGACAGGCCACGGGCAGTACTTC. The rearrangement links TRBV25-1 to TRBJ2-7, with a tentative D call TRBD1 (6 bases). Germline loops: CDR1 MGHDK, CDR2 SYGVNS. The CDR3 has 15 amino acids. Trimming took off 1 base at V and 9 bases at J, with 19 bases between the two ends.